This T cell receptor (beta chain) was observed in a study of T cell responses to AZD1222 COVID-19 vaccine (dated by TCRdb to 2020 to 2022). About the study as a whole: Because spike-specific TCR depth and breadth did not differ between the two schedules, AZD1222 recipients who got a second dose at roughly 4 weeks were pooled with those who got a second dose at roughly 12 weeks. TCR sequencing covered about 230 trial participants: around 210 given two doses of AZD1222 and approximately 26 given two doses of MenACWY control vaccine. Trial participants were enrolled by age into subgroups of 18-55, 56-69 and 70-plus years, and around 150, 29 and 61 TCR-sequenced participants, respectively, were included in these subgroups.

Points on this clone: The target of this receptor is not known. No much larger clonotype is one base removed from it; base qualities were not supplied.

Interpreted using the paper, the time point label stands for: baseline before first vaccination. Samples from vaccinated people were obtained from the UK trials COV001 and COV002, which included a single-blind randomized controlled phase 2/3 trial of AZD1222 (ChAdOx1 nCoV-19) in healthy adults. For TCRbeta chain sequencing, PBMC samples were collected from trial participants at day 0 and at day 28 after the second dose. The CDR3 regions of human TCRbeta chains were analyzed by immunosequencing. The source study handled its data this way. Repertoire TCRs were checked for matches against a reference library of SARS-CoV-2-specific TCRs that had been generated using the MIRA antigen-specificity platform. Breadth was defined as the fraction of unique TCRs that were SARS-CoV-2-associated. Depth was defined as the fraction of total T cells that were SARS-CoV-2-associated. Using the MIRA data, each spike-specific TCR was assigned both to the spike region to which the TCR was reactive and to a CD4 or CD8 class. Log10-transformed breadth and depth values were compared by one-way ANOVA with Sidak's multiple comparisons tests. Entries here come from immuneACCESS through TCRdb and include only in-frame sequences with V and J called. Some clones fail to appear in such tables; in the studies checked, an unresolved V gene covers under half of the shortfall, and the cause of the remainder is unknown. Clone size and V and J calls were adopted from that table, with D and trimming inferred from the DNA. For this sample the table gives about 130,000 clones, of which 75% to 90% were detected only once. Roughly 5.4% of the sample belongs to the ten largest clones.

Clipping removes 1 base from V and 3 bases from J, with 12 as the unmatched junction base count. Inclusive of the bounding cysteine and phenylalanine, the CDR3 is 18 residues long. The CDR3 DNA has 54 bases and is translated from base 1. The CDR1 and CDR2 encoded by the germline V gene (reference sequence) are SGHNT and YYREEE. What the study reported, not specific to this receptor: The vaccine-associated CD4 TCRs covered the entire spike protein, and the dominant responses fell in regions 160-218 and 743-854. After two AZD1222 doses, both the breadth and the depth of spike-specific TCRs were significantly higher than at day 0 and than in MenACWY recipients. Conclusions about previously exposed vaccinees are limited, since just five to seven AZD1222 recipients were seropositive for SARS-CoV-2 at baseline. The 56-69-year group was small, and its depth increase did not reach significance, likely because of low power. Participants were mostly white British and included more females than males, and it was suggested by the authors that clonal diversity may have been underestimated. Because no day 14 peak-response samples were available, the repertoires could be characterized only after the peak T cell response. Nearly half of unique spike-specific TCRs reportedly recognized epitopes outside regions mutated in the B.1.351 and B.1.1.7 variants.

The chain is assembled from TRBV5-4 and TRBJ2-1; 8 nucleotides in the junction match TRBD2. The sequence was obtained from an adult in good health. This specimen consisted of peripheral blood, obtained on day 0 of AZD1222 vaccination. The bases are TGTGCCAGCAGCTTGTCCCTTACTAGCGGAGGGGGCTACAATGAGCAGTTCTTC. Its protein is CASSLSLTSGGGYNEQFF.